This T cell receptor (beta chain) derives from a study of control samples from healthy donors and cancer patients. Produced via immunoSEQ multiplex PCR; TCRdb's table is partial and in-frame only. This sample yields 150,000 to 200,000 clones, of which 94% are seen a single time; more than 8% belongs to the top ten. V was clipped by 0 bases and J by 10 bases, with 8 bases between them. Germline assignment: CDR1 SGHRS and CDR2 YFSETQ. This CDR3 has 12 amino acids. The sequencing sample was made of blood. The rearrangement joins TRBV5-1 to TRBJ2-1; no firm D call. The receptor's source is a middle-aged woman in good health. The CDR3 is CASSLGVGEQFF. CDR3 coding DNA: TGCGCCAGCAGCTTGGGAGTCGGCGAGCAGTTCTTC.